Presented here are 21 T cell receptor beta chains from one specimen sequenced in a study of blood T cells in healthy people across ages. The authors ran a second PCR of roughly 6 to 12 cycles using a sample-barcoded 5' primer and a J-beta primer mix. TCRdb reprocessed the 5' RACE reads with MiXCR, giving one entry per CDR3 protein. The data show hundreds of thousands of distinct CDR3 sequences, 58% seen once. The sequenced sample was blood. The receptors were sampled from a man between 60 and 75 years old in good health.

The chain links TRBV20-1 to TRBJ2-1, with 9 bases lining up with TRBD2. Trimming took 0 bases from V and 6 from J; bases not matched to a gene: 6. Germline CDR1 is DFQATT and CDR2 is SNEGSKA (reference sequence). The CDR3 sequence is 15 residues long. This CDR3 reads CSARDGAGGLNEQFF. The DNA for the CDR3 is TGCAGTGCTAGAGATGGGGCGGGGGGGCTCAATGAGCAGTTCTTC.

This clonotype was counted only a few times. This chain uses TRBV27 with TRBJ1-5, with D hard to call. With 5 bases removed from V and 0 bases from J, the gap between germline ends came to 5 bases. CDR3 size: 13 residues. Germline assignment: CDR1 MNHEY and CDR2 SMNVEV (reference sequence). CDR3 sequence: CASSAGSNQPQHF. CDR3 nucleotides: TGTGCCAGCAGTGCTGGTAGCAATCAGCCCCAGCATTTT.

V is TRBV3-1 and J is TRBJ2-7; either TRBD1 or TRBD2 may supply D (5 bases each). V was shortened by 4 bases and J by 2 bases, with 12 bases between the two germline ends. CDR1 LGHDT and CDR2 YNNKEL come from the germline V gene (reference sequence). This CDR3 has 14 amino acids. The CDR3 spells CASSPPGPPYEQYF. The CDR3 nucleotides are TGTGCCAGCAGCCCTCCGGGACCCCCCTACGAGCAGTACTTC.

The chain joins TRBV29-1 to TRBJ2-4; no definite D call. CDR1 is SQVTM, CDR2 ANQGSEA, per germline. Trimming removed 7 bases at V and 8 bases at J, with 12 bases between. The CDR3 has 11 amino acids. In DNA, the CDR3 is TGCAGCGCATTGTGGAGTGACATTCAGTACTTC. Translating it yields CSALWSDIQYF.

The chain couples TRBV7-2 to TRBJ2-1; D uncertain. CDR1 is SGHTA and CDR2 is FQGNSA in the germline V gene. The CDR3 length is 13 residues. The V gene lost 5 bases and the J gene lost 8 bases, with 13 bases spanning the gap. The CDR3 DNA reads as TGTGCCAGCAGCGCCTTCGCGCCCCATGAGCAGTTCTTC. Protein sequence: CASSAFAPHEQFF.

This sequence joins TRBV18 and TRBJ2-1; 10 nucleotides agree with TRBD1. This CDR3 has 18 amino acids. Germline values: CDR1 KGHSH, CDR2 LQKENI. The V segment lost 5 bases and the J segment 7 bases; nucleotides outside the gene matches: 17. CDR3 DNA: TGTGCCAGCTCATCTGGGACAGGGGCCGGGGGGGCTATGAATGAGCAGTTCTTC. The encoded protein is CASSSGTGAGGAMNEQFF.

This clonotype was detected a few times. The chain combines TRBV6-5 with TRBJ2-7; TRBD1 or TRBD2 may be the D gene (5 bases each). The CDR3 has 14 residues. Trimming took 7 bases from V and 2 from J, leaving 15 bases between them. CDR1 and CDR2 from the germline V gene are MNHEY and SVGAGI. For the CDR3, the DNA is TGTGCCAGCACCCGCCCCGGGGCAACCTACGAGCAGTACTTC. Translated, it gives CASTRPGATYEQYF.

This chain joins TRBV12-5 and TRBJ2-7; 8 bases align to TRBD1. The germline gives CDR1 LGHNT, CDR2 FRNRAP. This CDR3 is 12 amino acids long. The V and J ends lost 6 bases and 7 bases, in that order; junction bases with no gene match: 5. DNA for the CDR3: TGTGCTAGTGGGGGACAGGCCGGGGAGCAGTACTTC. Translated: CASGGQAGEQYF. The variable domain in full, completed from reference TRBV12-5 and TRBJ2-7, reads DARVTQTPRHKVTEMGQEVTMRCQPILGHNTVFWYRQTMMQGLELLAYFRNRAPLDDSGMPKDRFSAEMPDATLATLKIQPSEPRDSAVYFCASGGQAGEQYFGPGTRLTVT.

This clonotype has more than one count but fewer than ten. The chain uses TRBV25-1 and TRBJ2-7; a weak D match, TRBD1 (5 bases). The CDR3 sequence is 13 residues long. Germline CDR1 MGHDK, CDR2 SYGVNS. Between the trimmed V and J ends, which lost 7 bases and 7 bases, there was a span of 17 bases. The CDR3 region is CASTPWGLEEQYF. In nucleotides, the CDR3 is TGTGCCAGCACTCCCTGGGGCTTAGAGGAGCAGTACTTC.

This clonotype was seen a single time. This chain connects TRBV10-3 to TRBJ2-7; D is unclear. The CDR3 loop spans 12 amino acids. CDR1 and CDR2 from the germline V gene are ENHRY and SYGVKD. Trimming pared 8 bases from V and 5 bases from J, leaving 13 bases between. The CDR3 spells CAISAYGDEQYF. The CDR3 bases are TGTGCCATCTCGGCCTATGGGGACGAGCAGTACTTC.

The rearrangement links TRBV20-1 to TRBJ2-3, with 8 positions matching TRBD1. V trimming: 6 bases; J trimming: 14 bases; junction bases outside the gene matches: 10. The CDR3 totals 11 residues. The germline CDR1 and CDR2 sequences are DFQATT and SNEGSKA (reference sequence). For the CDR3, the DNA is TGCAGTGCGACAGGGGCCTCAGGGGGGTATTTT. This codes for CSATGASGGYF.

This rearrangement joins TRBV6-6 to TRBJ1-2; D not resolved. V was clipped by 8 bases and J by 2 bases, with 9 bases between them. Per germline, CDR1 MNHNY and CDR2 SVGAGI (reference sequence). This CDR3 spans 12 amino acids. The CDR3 nucleotides are TGTGCCAGCCAATACGGGAACTATGGCTACACCTTC. It specifies CASQYGNYGYTF.

The chain has TRBV28 and TRBJ2-3, with D possibly TRBD2 on 6 matching bases. The CDR3 sequence is 17 residues long. CDR1 is MDHEN, CDR2 SYDVKM, per germline. Trimming cost V 5 bases and J 2 bases, with 20 bases left between them. CDR3 region: CASSTISGGATTDTQYF. CDR3 coding DNA: TGTGCCAGCAGTACAATTTCGGGCGGGGCGACCACAGATACGCAGTATTTT.

The chain has TRBV28 and TRBJ2-2; D may be TRBD1 (5 bases). Germline V CDR1 and CDR2: MDHEN, SYDVKM. The CDR3 is made up of 15 amino acids. Trimming shortened V by 6 bases and J by 6 bases, and 17 bases separated the two germline ends. CDR3 bases: TGTGCCAGCAGCCTGCCTCCCCAGGGTTCCGGGGAGCTGTTTTTT. This encodes CASSLPPQGSGELFF.

CDR3 amino acids: CATSKRLDVVETQYF. As DNA, the CDR3 is TGTGCCACCAGCAAAAGACTAGATGTAGTTGAGACCCAGTACTTC. The J gene is TRBJ2-5, the V gene TRBV15; maybe TRBD2 (6 bases). CDR1 is LNHNV, CDR2 YYDKDF, per germline (reference sequence). This CDR3 contains 15 residues. V was trimmed by 4 bases and J by 5 bases, leaving 17 bases between them.

J is TRBJ2-6 and V is TRBV27; no clear D. CDR3 length equals 15 residues. The ends were cut back, 4 bases at V and 0 bases at J, with 7 bases in the middle. Germline loops: CDR1 MNHEY, CDR2 SMNVEV (reference sequence). The CDR3 loop is CASSSDGSGANVLTF. The DNA for the CDR3 is TGTGCCAGCAGTTCGGACGGCTCTGGGGCCAACGTCCTGACTTTC. Supplemented by reference TRBV27 and TRBJ2-6, the full variable domain reads EAQVTQNPRYLITVTGKKLTVTCSQNMNHEYMSWYRQDPGLGLRQIYYSMNVEVTDKGDVPEGYKVSRKEKRNFPLILESPSPNQTSLYFCASSSDGSGANVLTFGAGSRLTVL.

Concerning this clonotype itself: One end of the junction varies from germline; a read error may be responsible. The chain has TRBV6-5 and TRBJ2-1; tentative D call: TRBD2 (5 bases). Germline loops: CDR1 MNHEY, CDR2 SVGAGI. This CDR3 spans 15 amino acids. This CDR3 is CASSPEGRSNNEQFF. In DNA form, the CDR3 reads TGTGCCAGCAGCCCAGAGGGCCGCTCCAACAATGAGCAGTTCTTC.

This clonotype turned up a few times. This chain connects TRBV6-5 to TRBJ1-2; tentative D call: TRBD1 (6 bases). V lost 6 bases, J lost 7 bases, and 15 bases lay in between. Per the germline V gene, CDR1 is MNHEY and CDR2 is SVGAGI. The CDR3 length is 13 residues. CDR3 residues: CASRGGRTGGYTF. The CDR3 DNA is TGTGCCAGCAGGGGGGGCCGGACGGGTGGCTACACCTTC.

The chain links TRBV25-1 to TRBJ1-1; D call uncertain. There are 14 residues in the CDR3. In germline, CDR1 is MGHDK, CDR2 SYGVNS. V shed 4 bases and J shed 1 base, with 10 bases lying between them. The CDR3 is CASSARASNTEAFF. The CDR3 DNA reads as TGTGCCAGCAGTGCTCGAGCATCGAACACTGAAGCTTTCTTT.

The rearrangement joins TRBV20-1 to TRBJ1-1; D not resolved. The germline V gene encodes CDR1 DFQATT and CDR2 SNEGSKA (reference sequence). The V gene lost 3 bases and the J gene lost 1 base, with 15 bases spanning the gap. The CDR3 length is 15 residues. CDR3 nucleotides: TGCAGTGCTAGGAGTACCGGGAGAGAGAACACTGAAGCTTTCTTT. As protein: CSARSTGRENTEAFF.

This chain joins TRBV14 and TRBJ1-6; no clear D. The CDR3 consists of 16 residues. The germline V gene encodes CDR1 SGHDN and CDR2 FVKESK. Deletions cut 1 base from V and 3 bases from J, with 10 bases between. The CDR3 sequence is CASSQVSGFYNSPLHF. The CDR3 nucleotides are TGTGCCAGCAGCCAAGTTTCAGGTTTCTATAATTCACCCCTCCACTTT.